The rows below give T cell receptor beta chains drawn from one sample of a study of cytomegalovirus exposure and HLA in healthy donors. The data were produced by immunoSEQ multiplex PCR, yet TCRdb's version contains in-frame clones alone and is incomplete. The table for this sample gives around 130,000 clones. Specimen: PBMCs. Receptors were obtained from a middle-aged woman in good health and CMV-seronegative. Each CDR3 is given with its conserved first and last residue. The D gene is left open where the match is weak.

TRBV18	TRBJ1-5	-	CASSPAGGLQPQHF	TGTGCCAGCTCACCCGCTGGGGGGTTGCAGCCCCAGCATTTT
TRBV7-2	TRBJ2-7	-	CASSLASRAGNEQYF	TGTGCCAGCAGCTTAGCGTCCAGGGCTGGGAACGAGCAGTACTTC
TRBV18	TRBJ2-5	TRBD1	CASSPGTGLSGETQYF	TGTGCCAGCTCACCCGGGACAGGGCTCTCTGGGGAGACCCAGTACTTC
TRBV4-3	TRBJ2-3	TRBD2	CASSQALAGGSTDTQYF	TGCGCCAGCAGCCAAGCTCTAGCGGGGGGATCCACAGATACGCAGTATTTT
TRBV6-5	TRBJ2-2	-	CASSSTWTGELFF	TGTGCCAGCAGCTCCACATGGACCGGGGAGCTGTTTTTT
TRBV18	TRBJ1-1	TRBD1	CASGTGIMNTEAFF	TGTGCCAGCGGGACAGGAATTATGAACACTGAAGCTTTCTTT
TRBV5-1	TRBJ2-4	TRBD2	CASSWGTSGTGVYF	TGCGCCAGCAGCTGGGGGACTAGCGGGACGGGGGTGTACTTC
TRBV5-6	TRBJ2-1	-	CASSFGGSSYNEQFF	TGTGCCAGCAGCTTCGGGGGATCATCCTACAATGAGCAGTTCTTC
TRBV6-1	TRBJ1-6	-	CASSISSYNSPLHF	TGTGCCAGCTCTATTAGCTCCTATAATTCACCCCTCCACTTT
TRBV21-1	TRBJ1-2	-	CASVDRDRGFYYGYTF	TGTGCCAGCGTAGACCGGGACAGGGGCTTTTACTATGGCTACACCTTC
TRBV5-4	TRBJ1-2	-	CASSLYMAGGYGYTF	TGTGCCAGCAGCTTGTATATGGCCGGAGGGTATGGCTACACCTTC
TRBV6-5	TRBJ2-3	-	CASRGEGTTDTQYF	TGTGCCAGCAGGGGAGAGGGTACGACAGATACGCAGTATTTT
TRBV9	TRBJ2-5	-	CASSPQGIQETQYF	TGTGCCAGCAGCCCCCAGGGGATCCAAGAGACCCAGTACTTC
TRBV7-9	TRBJ2-5	TRBD1	CASSHGQGAQETQYF	TGTGCCAGCAGCCACGGACAGGGGGCCCAAGAGACCCAGTACTTC
TRBV5-4	TRBJ2-2	-	CASSPIYRTPTGGELFF	TGTGCCAGCAGCCCGATTTATAGGACACCGACGGGCGGGGAGCTGTTTTTT
TRBV6-1	TRBJ2-1	TRBD2	CASSGGTSGVNEQFF	TGTGCCAGCAGTGGAGGGACTAGCGGGGTTAATGAGCAGTTCTTC
TRBV19	TRBJ1-2	-	CASSIDWQGNTGYTF	TGTGCCAGTAGTATAGATTGGCAGGGGAATACTGGCTACACCTTC
TRBV2	TRBJ1-1	-	CAGQTGSGNTEAFF	TGTGCCGGCCAGACCGGTTCGGGGAACACTGAAGCTTTCTTT
TRBV10-3	TRBJ1-5	TRBD1	CATRDSSYSNQPQHF	TGTGCCACTAGGGACAGCAGCTATAGCAATCAGCCCCAGCATTTT
TRBV5-5	TRBJ2-7	-	CASSLGAGVGEQYF	TGTGCCAGCAGCTTGGGGGCAGGGGTTGGCGAGCAGTACTTC
TRBV4-1	TRBJ2-3	-	CASSHSKSGMLPDTQYF	TGCGCCAGCAGCCACAGCAAGTCCGGGATGCTTCCAGATACGCAGTATTTT
TRBV14	TRBJ1-4	TRBD1	CASSQMGQGREKLFF	TGTGCCAGCAGCCAGATGGGACAGGGAAGGGAAAAACTGTTTTTT
TRBV28	TRBJ2-7	-	CASRSGGYLSYEQYF	TGTGCCAGCAGATCTGGGGGGTACCTCTCCTACGAGCAGTACTTC
TRBV27	TRBJ2-4	-	CASSLLAGAKNIQYF	TGTGCCAGCAGTTTATTGGCCGGGGCCAAAAACATTCAGTACTTC
TRBV20-1	TRBJ1-5	-	CSAGPNQPQHF	TGCAGTGCTGGCCCGAATCAGCCCCAGCATTTT
TRBV6-5	TRBJ2-7	TRBD1	CASSYTRQGGTYEQYF	TGTGCCAGCAGTTACACCAGACAGGGGGGGACCTACGAGCAGTACTTC
TRBV13	TRBJ1-2	-	CASSLGDPGRLGDGYTF	TGTGCCAGCAGCTTAGGGGATCCAGGGAGGCTAGGAGATGGCTACACCTTC
TRBV15	TRBJ2-2	TRBD2	CATSRSGLAGGPNTGELFF	TGTGCCACCAGCAGATCCGGACTAGCGGGGGGACCGAACACCGGGGAGCTGTTTTTT